This record looks at one T cell receptor beta chain sequence and its context. This sample was included in a study of blood T cell repertoires in COVID-19. On the study more broadly: Researchers got acute and convalescent COVID-19 samples from the United States, Italy and Spain. PBMCs, B-cell-depleted T cells, or T cells provided the cDNA or gDNA that made up the material.

The CDR3 is made up of 14 amino acids. Germline CDR1 is SNHLY and CDR2 is FYNNEI. V lost 6 bases to trimming and J lost 0 bases, with 11 bases between them. Authors' processing steps: Researchers report that nucleated cell counts were estimated from reference gene primer amplification. Sequencing used immunoSEQ multiplex PCR; TCRdb keeps in-frame clones, though not all of them. From that table come the V and J calls and clone size; the DNA was used to work out D and trimming. The data hold 200,000 to 300,000 clones, with approximately 83% observed a single time. V and J are TRBV2 and TRBJ1-1, with D unresolved. This receptor was obtained from a man aged 40-50 years with acute or convalescent COVID-19. The sequencing input was peripheral blood. CDR3: CASRESPLNTEAFF. CDR3 coding DNA: TGTGCCAGCAGAGAAAGCCCATTGAACACTGAAGCTTTCTTT.